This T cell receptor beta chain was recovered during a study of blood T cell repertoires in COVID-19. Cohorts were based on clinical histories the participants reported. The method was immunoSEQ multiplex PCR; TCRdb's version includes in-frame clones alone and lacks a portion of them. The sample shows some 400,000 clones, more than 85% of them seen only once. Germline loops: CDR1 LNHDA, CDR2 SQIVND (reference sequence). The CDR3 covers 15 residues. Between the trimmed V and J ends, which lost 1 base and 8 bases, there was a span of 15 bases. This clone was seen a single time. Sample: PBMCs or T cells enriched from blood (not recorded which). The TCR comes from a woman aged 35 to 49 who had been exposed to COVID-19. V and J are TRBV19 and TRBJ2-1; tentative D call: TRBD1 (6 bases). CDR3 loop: CASSIGAGDRDEQFF. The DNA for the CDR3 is TGTGCCAGTAGTATAGGTGCAGGGGATCGCGATGAGCAGTTCTTC. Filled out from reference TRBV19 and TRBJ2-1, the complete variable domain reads DGGITQSPKYLFRKEGQNVTLSCEQNLNHDAMYWYRQDPGQGLRLIYYSQIVNDFQKGDIAEGYSVSREKKESFPLTVTSAQKNPTAFYLCASSIGAGDRDEQFFGPGTRLTVL.